This record looks at one T cell receptor (beta chain) sequence and its context. No antigen is known for it. What was amplified from RNA transcripts were TCR beta CDR3 regions. A set of HTBI primers served as the primers for a first-round RT-PCR of the TCR CDR3. TCRdb processed the multiplex PCR reads anew with MiXCR; each CDR3 protein has one entry. The sample shows hundreds of thousands of distinct CDR3 sequences, 35% to 45% of them seen only once. The data were taken from a study of T cells in Graves' hyperthyroidism and ophthalmopathy. Not enrolled were patients with uncontrolled infection, other autoimmune disease, pregnancy or lactation. Findings and caveats of the study: Blood shared most expanded thyroid clonotypes above 0.001.

The TCR sequence derives from a man between 18 and 35 years old with Graves' hyperthyroidism. The sample was blood.

For the CDR3, the DNA is TGTGCCAGCAGCATTGACAGGGGGGACTATGGCTACACCTTC. Its translation: CASSIDRGDYGYTF. The V call is TRBV25-1, the J call TRBJ1-2, with 9 nucleotides matching TRBD1. V shed 6 bases, J shed 3 bases, and the junction held 5 bases outside the gene matches. Germline V lookup: CDR1 MGHDK, CDR2 SYGVNS. There are 14 residues in the CDR3.